The 17 T cell receptor beta chains presented below share a single source sample, sequenced in a study of blood T cell repertoires in COVID-19. Data came from immunoSEQ multiplex PCR; TCRdb stores just in-frame clones and leaves some out. The sample consists of more than 350,000 clones, 75% to 90% of them appearing once. The specimen sequenced was PBMCs or T cells enriched from blood (not recorded which). The receptors here all came from a man aged 18 to 29 who had recovered from COVID-19.

The chain employs TRBV19 and TRBJ2-7; 8 bases line up with TRBD1. Germline assignment: CDR1 LNHDA and CDR2 SQIVND (reference sequence). The V gene end was trimmed by 7 bases and the J gene end by 4 bases; junction bases not matched to a gene: 9. There are 14 residues in the CDR3. The chain's CDR3 is CASKGGRGLYEQYF. DNA of the CDR3: TGTGCCAGTAAGGGAGGCAGGGGGCTTTACGAGCAGTACTTC.

This chain joins TRBV28 and TRBJ2-1; 11 positions match TRBD2. The CDR3 covers 17 residues. V lost 6 bases and J lost 1; bases outside the gene matches: 8. Germline V gene sequence: CDR1 MDHEN, CDR2 SYDVKM. The CDR3 sequence: CASSGTSGISSYNEQFF. In DNA, the CDR3 is TGTGCCAGCAGCGGGACTAGCGGAATCTCTTCCTACAATGAGCAGTTCTTC.

The chain links TRBV19 to TRBJ2-1, with 9 bases aligning to TRBD1. Germline V gene data show CDR1 as LNHDA and CDR2 as SQIVND (reference sequence). V gave up 0 bases and J gave up 5 bases; unmatched junction bases: 5. The CDR3 extends over 16 amino acids. The CDR3 region has the DNA TGTGCCAGTAGTATAGAGGGGACAGGGAGTAACAATGAGCAGTTCTTC. This sequence encodes CASSIEGTGSNNEQFF. Complete variable domain (other parts from reference TRBV19 and TRBJ2-1): DGGITQSPKYLFRKEGQNVTLSCEQNLNHDAMYWYRQDPGQGLRLIYYSQIVNDFQKGDIAEGYSVSREKKESFPLTVTSAQKNPTAFYLCASSIEGTGSNNEQFFGPGTRLTVL.

The chain couples TRBV5-4 to TRBJ2-1; 10 positions agree with TRBD2. From germline, CDR1 is SGHNT and CDR2 YYREEE (reference sequence). V trimming: 6 bases; J trimming: 0 bases; junction bases outside the gene matches: 3. CDR3 length: 15 amino acids. The DNA of the CDR3 is TGTGCCAGCACCATAGCGGGGGGCTCCTACAATGAGCAGTTCTTC. Amino acids: CASTIAGGSYNEQFF.

The chain is built from TRBV30 and TRBJ2-2, with 14 bases lining up with TRBD2. Germline CDR1 and CDR2: GTSNPN and SVGIG (reference sequence). The CDR3 covers 19 residues. V lost 3 bases, J lost 4 bases, and 13 bases stayed unmatched. The CDR3 reads CAWRISQGLAGELTGELFF. The CDR3 DNA is TGTGCCTGGAGGATCTCGCAGGGACTAGCGGGAGAGCTCACCGGGGAGCTGTTTTTT.

The gene calls are TRBV12-3 or TRBV12-4 and TRBJ1-1, with a tentative D call TRBD1 (5 bases). Deletions cut 7 bases from V and 4 bases from J, with 13 bases between. This CDR3 comprises 13 residues. This CDR3 reads CASNPTGVTEAFF. The DNA of the CDR3 is TGTGCCAGCAACCCAACGGGGGTCACTGAAGCTTTCTTT.

The chain links TRBV6-5 to TRBJ2-7; D is possibly TRBD2 (5 bases). The CDR3 consists of 13 residues. The germline V gene encodes CDR1 MNHEY and CDR2 SVGAGI. Between the trimmed V and J ends, which lost 5 bases and 2 bases, there was a span of 10 bases. The CDR3 nucleotides read TGTGCCAGCAGTCCAGCGGAAACCTACGAGCAGTACTTC. Translation gives CASSPAETYEQYF.

This clone appeared once. The rearrangement joins TRBV5-1 to TRBJ1-6, with 11 bases identical to TRBD1. Germline values: CDR1 SGHRS, CDR2 YFSETQ. CDR3 length equals 17 residues. The V segment lost 0 bases and the J segment 9 bases; nucleotides outside the gene matches: 8. The chain's CDR3 is CASSLESPGTGGSPLHF. The CDR3 DNA reads TGCGCCAGCAGCTTGGAGTCCCCCGGGACAGGGGGTTCACCCCTCCACTTT.

The rearrangement links TRBV27 to TRBJ1-6; the match to TRBD1 covers 9 bases. Looked up from germline, CDR1 is MNHEY and CDR2 is SMNVEV (reference sequence). This CDR3 comprises 15 residues. The V and J ends lost 4 bases and 8 bases, in that order; junction bases with no gene match: 6. CDR3: CASSYSGTGYSPLHF. CDR3 nucleotides: TGTGCCAGCAGTTATTCCGGGACAGGGTATTCACCCCTCCACTTT.

The chain joins TRBV28 to TRBJ1-6, with D possibly being TRBD1 (5 bases). Germline V gene data show CDR1 as MDHEN and CDR2 as SYDVKM. With 8 bases removed from V and 10 bases from J, the gap between germline ends came to 18 bases. The CDR3 has 14 amino acids. In DNA form, the CDR3 reads TGTGCCAGCGCCATGAAGGGGCAAGGGTCACCCCTCCACTTT. This sequence encodes CASAMKGQGSPLHF.

The chain uses TRBV11-2 and TRBJ1-4; 11 positions match TRBD1. This CDR3 is built from 16 residues. The V gene end was trimmed by 7 bases and the J gene end by 3 bases; junction bases not matched to a gene: 7. Germline V lookup: CDR1 SGHAT, CDR2 FQNNGV. The CDR3 sequence: CASTPDRGRANEKLFF. The CDR3 DNA reads as TGTGCCAGCACTCCGGACAGGGGGCGAGCTAATGAAAAACTGTTTTTT.

This clone was recorded only once. The chain has TRBV12-5 and TRBJ2-3; the D gene is possibly TRBD1 (5 bases). The germline gives CDR1 LGHNT, CDR2 FRNRAP. This CDR3 has 14 residues. V was shortened by 1 base and J by 4 bases, with 9 bases between the two germline ends. CDR3: CASGLEGNSDTQYF. Here the CDR3 DNA reads TGTGCTAGTGGTTTGGAGGGGAACTCAGATACGCAGTATTTT. Using reference TRBV12-5 and TRBJ2-3 for the parts outside the CDR3, the full variable domain is DARVTQTPRHKVTEMGQEVTMRCQPILGHNTVFWYRQTMMQGLELLAYFRNRAPLDDSGMPKDRFSAEMPDATLATLKIQPSEPRDSAVYFCASGLEGNSDTQYFGPGTRLTVL.

The chain has TRBV6-6 and TRBJ2-7; TRBD2 aligns across 7 bases. CDR3 size: 13 residues. With 7 bases clipped from V and 4 bases from J, the junction kept 7 bases outside the gene matches. CDR1 MNHNY and CDR2 SVGAGI come from the germline V gene (reference sequence). The CDR3 spells CASNPGGWYEQYF. The CDR3 nucleotides are TGTGCCAGCAACCCGGGGGGTTGGTACGAGCAGTACTTC.

The chain uses TRBV7-3 and TRBJ2-1; TRBD2 matches at 7 bases. The V and J ends lost 1 base and 7 bases, in that order; junction bases with no gene match: 22. The CDR3 length is 20 residues. Per the germline V gene, CDR1 is SGHTA and CDR2 is FQGTGA. CDR3 sequence reads: CASSLKPLISGLTLMNEQFF. DNA of the CDR3: TGTGCCAGCAGCTTAAAGCCTCTAATTAGCGGGTTAACCCTAATGAATGAGCAGTTCTTC.

Worth noting for this clone: The same CDR3 is also encoded by other DNA sequences in this sample. The rearrangement uses TRBV5-1 and TRBJ1-6; possibly TRBD1 for D (5 bases). The CDR3 spans 13 residues. Germline-derived CDR1 and CDR2 are SGHRS and YFSETQ. The V and J ends lost 7 bases and 7 bases respectively, with 12 bases between them. DNA for the CDR3: TGCGCCAGCGCCCGGGGGGACAATTCACCCCTCCACTTT. Its protein product is CASARGDNSPLHF.

The rearrangement links TRBV18 to TRBJ2-7; no reliable D call. CDR3 length: 13 amino acids. V was shortened by 2 bases and J by 3 bases, with 8 bases between the two germline ends. Germline V lookup: CDR1 KGHSH, CDR2 LQKENI. The CDR3 loop is CASSPASYYEQYF. CDR3 DNA sequence: TGTGCCAGCTCACCAGCCAGTTACTACGAGCAGTACTTC.

The gene calls are TRBV6-5 and TRBJ2-2; tentatively, D is TRBD1 (6 bases). The CDR3 loop spans 13 amino acids. V gave up 6 bases and J gave up 7 bases, with 12 bases separating them. CDR1 is MNHEY and CDR2 is SVGAGI in the germline V gene. The CDR3 here is CASSQGSSGELFF. CDR3 DNA sequence: TGTGCCAGCAGCCAGGGGAGTAGCGGGGAGCTGTTTTTT.